The sequence of this T cell receptor (beta chain) was determined in a study of neurological immune-mediated disorders. The J segment lost 8 bases and the V segment lost 1 base, leaving 1 base of the junction unmatched. CDR1 and CDR2 (germline): LGHDT, YNNKEL (reference sequence). There are 12 residues in the CDR3. This clonotype has a handful of counts. The method for making cDNA was 5'RACE, and it used 10-nucleotide random UMIs. TCRdb redid the calling of the 5' RACE reads with MiXCR, one entry per CDR3 protein. The sample lists more than 50,000 distinct CDR3 sequences, 5.2% occurring once. Sequenced sample: PBMCs. The chain has TRBV3-1 and TRBJ1-1; 7 bases map to TRBD1. The sequence derives from a woman under 40 with multiple sclerosis. The CDR3 loop is CASSQVDREAFF. CDR3 bases: TGTGCCAGCAGCCAAGTGGACAGGGAAGCTTTCTTT. The full variable domain, its missing parts supplied by reference TRBV3-1 and TRBJ1-1, is DTAVSQTPKYLVTQMGNDKSIKCEQNLGHDTMYWYKQDSKKFLKIMFSYNNKELIINETVPNRFSPKSPDKAHLNLHINSLELGDSAVYFCASSQVDREAFFGQGTRLTVV.